This T cell receptor beta chain was retrieved from a study of vaccination effects on CD4 cells after COVID-19. Germline V gene sequence: CDR1 SGHDT, CDR2 YYEEEE. V gave up 0 bases and J gave up 9 bases, with 7 bases separating them. The CDR3 is 11 residues long. Worth noting for this clone: As yet, its antigen is unknown.

TCRdb's copy holds only in-frame clones and misses some; the assay was immunoSEQ multiplex PCR. The data contain around 19,000 clones, approximately 70% of them singletons. Antigen-specific CD4+ T cell clonotypes were called by their expansion after viral peptide-pool culture in ViraFEST. At the end of roughly 9 days of culture, CD4+ T cells were isolated. All vaccine recipients tested negative for nucleocapsid antibodies and had never contracted SARS-CoV-2 infection. Fresh IL-2-containing medium replaced half the medium on days 3 and 7. Points from the study as a whole: Late post-vaccination, clones induced by infection and those induced by vaccine underwent marked clonal contraction.

This chain uses TRBV5-6 with TRBJ2-7; D unresolved. The specimen comprised CD4+ T cells from PBMCs cultured with HCoV-NL63 spike peptides, sampled before COVID-19 vaccination. The TCR comes from a human donor who received a COVID-19 vaccine. In nucleotides, the CDR3 is TGTGCCAGCAGCTTGGATCCTCCGCAGTACTTC. Translation gives CASSLDPPQYF.